This entry lists 26 T cell receptor beta chains sequenced from one sample in a study of blood T cells in healthy people across ages. Primed by a sample-barcoded 5' primer and a J-beta primer mix, a second PCR proceeded for 7 to 11 cycles. TCRdb itself ran the 5' RACE reads through MiXCR, one entry per CDR3 protein. This sample has 780,000 or so distinct CDR3 sequences, with more than 55% found just once. Sequencing was performed on blood. The receptors shown here come from a man aged 40-50 years in good health.

The chain links TRBV27 to TRBJ2-7; 7 bases agree with TRBD1. The length of the CDR3 is 18 residues. Trimming removed 0 bases from V and 3 bases from J; junction bases left unmatched: 14. CDR1 MNHEY and CDR2 SMNVEV come from the germline V gene (reference sequence). The CDR3 protein is CASSLSRLTGQWFYEQYF. In nucleotides, the CDR3 is TGTGCCAGCAGTTTATCGAGGTTGACGGGACAGTGGTTCTACGAGCAGTACTTC.

The CDR3 coding sequence is TGTGCCAGCAGCTCGACAGGGAACGGTCACAATGAGCAGTTCTTC. It encodes CASSSTGNGHNEQFF. This chain uses TRBV5-5 with TRBJ2-1; 7 nucleotides line up with TRBD1. Trimming cost V 3 bases and J 5 bases; bases outside gene matches: 8. Per the germline V gene, CDR1 is SGHKS and CDR2 is YYEKEE (reference sequence). The CDR3 spans 15 residues.

The chain couples TRBV20-1 to TRBJ1-6; D is possibly TRBD1 (6 bases). This CDR3 comprises 16 residues. V lost 3 bases, J lost 7 bases, and 19 bases lay in between. Germline lookup yields CDR1 DFQATT and CDR2 SNEGSKA (reference sequence). The CDR3 protein is CSARGVGAGVNSPLHF. The CDR3 bases are TGCAGTGCTAGGGGAGTGGGTGCAGGGGTAAATTCACCCCTCCACTTT.

The V gene is TRBV15, the J gene TRBJ2-7; the D gene is possibly TRBD1 (6 bases). The V end was cut by 0 bases, the J end by 2 bases, with 8 bases between. CDR3 size: 14 residues. CDR1 and CDR2 (germline): LNHNV, YYDKDF (reference sequence). The CDR3 is CATSREDSPYEQYF. DNA for the CDR3: TGTGCCACCAGCAGAGAGGACAGCCCCTACGAGCAGTACTTC.

This clonotype was seen just once. V gene TRBV5-4 combines with J gene TRBJ2-3; 11 nucleotides line up with TRBD2. CDR1 is SGHNT and CDR2 is YYREEE in the germline V gene (reference sequence). This CDR3 contains 15 residues. The V segment lost 4 bases and the J segment 3 bases; nucleotides outside the gene matches: 4. The CDR3 DNA reads TGTGCCAGCAGCGTCACTAGCGGGGGAACAGATACGCAGTATTTT. Translated, it gives CASSVTSGGTDTQYF.

CDR3: CASSQFRVAQETQYF. CDR3 coding DNA: TGTGCCAGCAGCCAATTCAGGGTAGCCCAAGAGACCCAGTACTTC. The rearrangement joins TRBV6-1 to TRBJ2-5, with a tentative D call TRBD1 (5 bases). The germline V and J ends were trimmed by 6 bases and 1 base, with 15 bases remaining between them. The CDR3 sequence is 15 residues long. The V gene's germline CDR1 is MNHNS and CDR2 SASEGT.

The chain combines TRBV11-1 with TRBJ2-4, with D tentatively TRBD1 (5 bases). V gave up 3 bases and J gave up 2 bases, with 14 bases separating them. Looked up from germline, CDR1 is SGHAT and CDR2 is FQDESV (reference sequence). The CDR3 spans 16 residues. This CDR3 is CASSFRAGHPKNIQYF. DNA for the CDR3: TGTGCCAGCAGCTTCCGGGCAGGGCATCCCAAAAACATTCAGTACTTC.

The V call is TRBV20-1, the J call TRBJ2-1, with no clear D. Germline CDR1 and CDR2: DFQATT and SNEGSKA (reference sequence). The length of the CDR3 is 15 residues. Trimming took 1 base from V and 4 from J, leaving 14 bases between them. The CDR3, as DNA: TGCAGTGCTAGAGTGGCGGAGTCTTCGTACAATGAGCAGTTCTTC. Protein sequence: CSARVAESSYNEQFF.

This clonotype was picked up a small number of times. A much larger clone lies one base from this, so it may be a read error. The chain employs TRBV7-9 and TRBJ2-5, with D hard to call. CDR3 length: 11 amino acids. Germline V gene lookup returns CDR1 SEHNR and CDR2 FQNEAQ (reference sequence). CDR3 amino acids: CANSFRETQYF. In nucleotides, the CDR3 is TGTGCCAACAGCTTTAGAGAGACCCAGTACTTC.

This chain connects TRBV14 to TRBJ2-7; no firm D call. The V gene lost 8 bases and the J gene lost 3 bases, with 8 bases spanning the gap. Germline loops: CDR1 SGHDN, CDR2 FVKESK. The CDR3 spans 11 residues. CDR3 bases: TGTGCCAGCGCCCTTAGCTACGAGCAGTACTTC. It translates to CASALSYEQYF. The full variable domain, with the rest looked up from reference TRBV14 and TRBJ2-7, is EAGVTQFPSHSVIEKGQTVTLRCDPISGHDNLYWYRRVMGKEIKFLLHFVKESKQDESGMPNNRFLAERTGGTYSTLKVQPAELEDSGVYFCASALSYEQYFGPGTRLTVT.

The chain has TRBV29-1 and TRBJ2-7, with D perhaps TRBD2 (5 bases). The CDR3 totals 11 residues. Germline V CDR1 and CDR2: SQVTM, ANQGSEA. The CDR3 spells CITTGSYEQYF. Here the CDR3 DNA reads TGCATCACCACGGGGAGCTACGAGCAGTACTTC.

The rearrangement joins TRBV12-3 or TRBV12-4 to TRBJ1-4, with D possibly TRBD1 on 5 matching bases. The CDR3 spans 16 residues. The germline V and J ends were trimmed by 5 bases and 10 bases, with 23 bases remaining between them. The CDR3 sequence is CASSPQDSGFFRKLFF. The CDR3 DNA is TGTGCCAGCAGTCCACAAGACAGTGGCTTTTTTAGAAAACTGTTTTTT.

The chain has TRBV20-1 and TRBJ1-2; the D gene is possibly TRBD1 (5 bases). This CDR3 comprises 18 residues. Germline V gene data show CDR1 as DFQATT and CDR2 as SNEGSKA (reference sequence). V was trimmed by 0 bases and J by 4 bases, leaving 24 bases between them. The DNA of the CDR3 is TGCAGTGCTAGAGATCAAGGCGCAGGGATGATACCTCCCTATGGCTACACCTTC. This translates into CSARDQGAGMIPPYGYTF.

This chain connects TRBV30 to TRBJ1-5, with a weak D call TRBD1 (5 bases). Germline lookup yields CDR1 GTSNPN and CDR2 SVGIG (reference sequence). This CDR3 is 15 amino acids long. Trimming cost V 3 bases and J 3 bases, with 15 bases left between them. In DNA form, the CDR3 reads TGTGCCTGGAGGGGAAAGGGGCTGGCCAATCAGCCCCAGCATTTT. Encoded protein: CAWRGKGLANQPQHF.

The chain couples TRBV20-1 to TRBJ2-1; 11 bases align to TRBD2. CDR1 and CDR2 (germline): DFQATT, SNEGSKA (reference sequence). The junction had 7 bases not matched to a gene; V was cut back by 2 bases and J by 7 bases. The CDR3 covers 15 residues. CDR3 loop: CSARYGLAGRNEQFF. DNA of the CDR3: TGCAGTGCTAGATATGGACTAGCGGGTAGAAATGAGCAGTTCTTC.

The chain links TRBV28 to TRBJ2-4, with D possibly being TRBD2 (6 bases). The CDR3 consists of 16 residues. Germline CDR1 MDHEN, CDR2 SYDVKM. The V and J ends lost 5 bases and 3 bases respectively, with 17 bases between them. The CDR3, as DNA: TGTGCCAGCAGTGTCCTAGAAGCGGGTGGCAAAAACATTCAGTACTTC. Encoded protein: CASSVLEAGGKNIQYF. The whole variable domain, filled in from reference TRBV28 and TRBJ2-4, reads DVKVTQSSRYLVKRTGEKVFLECVQDMDHENMFWYRQDPGLGLRLIYFSYDVKMKEKGDIPEGYSVSREKKERFSLILESASTNQTSMYLCASSVLEAGGKNIQYFGAGTRLSVL.

J is TRBJ2-3 and V is TRBV20-1, with D maybe TRBD2 (6 bases). CDR1 is DFQATT and CDR2 is SNEGSKA in the germline V gene (reference sequence). The CDR3 covers 14 residues. V was trimmed by 1 base and J by 6 bases, leaving 14 bases between them. CDR3 nucleotides: TGCAGTGCTAGAGGAATAGGAGGGTGGGATACGCAGTATTTT. Translating gives CSARGIGGWDTQYF.

The genes are TRBV12-3 or TRBV12-4 and TRBJ2-3; D call uncertain. V lost 2 bases and J 4 bases, leaving 7 bases between the germline ends. The CDR3 covers 13 residues. CDR3 residues: CASSLRQPDTQYF. The CDR3 DNA reads as TGTGCCAGCAGTTTACGGCAGCCAGATACGCAGTATTTT.

This clonotype has a handful of counts. The genes are TRBV7-2 and TRBJ1-1, with D hard to call. CDR1 is SGHTA, CDR2 FQGNSA, per germline. With 3 bases removed from V and 0 bases from J, the gap between germline ends came to 11 bases. The CDR3 runs to 15 residues. CDR3 sequence reads: CASSLTTVMNTEAFF. The CDR3 bases are TGTGCCAGCAGCTTGACAACCGTCATGAACACTGAAGCTTTCTTT.

The gene calls are TRBV6-2 or TRBV6-3 and TRBJ2-7; TRBD1 or TRBD2 may be the D gene (6 bases each). The CDR3 is made up of 12 amino acids. Trimming took off 6 bases at V and 6 bases at J, with 12 bases between the two ends. CDR1 and CDR2 from the germline V gene are MNHEY and SVGEGT. The CDR3 sequence: CASRRGDSEQYF. The CDR3 bases are TGTGCCAGCAGAAGGGGGGATTCCGAGCAGTACTTC.

The chain combines TRBV24-1 with TRBJ2-3, with D possibly being TRBD1 (5 bases). Deletions cut 3 bases from V and 9 bases from J, with 15 bases between. The CDR3 sequence is 14 residues long. Germline CDR1 reads KGHDR; CDR2 reads SFDVKD. For the CDR3, the DNA is TGTGCCACCAGTGATCTCCCGCCACAGGAGACGCAGTATTTT. Protein sequence: CATSDLPPQETQYF.

This clonotype was seen a handful of times. This sequence joins TRBV20-1 and TRBJ1-2; D is uncertain. CDR3 size: 13 residues. Germline loops: CDR1 DFQATT, CDR2 SNEGSKA (reference sequence). With 4 bases removed from V and 0 bases from J, the gap between germline ends came to 9 bases. The CDR3 nucleotides read TGCAGTGCTATCCCAGATCCTAACTATGGCTACACCTTC. Translating gives CSAIPDPNYGYTF.

This clonotype was seen ten or more times. The rearrangement links TRBV20-1 to TRBJ2-5; weak D call: TRBD2 (5 bases). Germline V gene lookup returns CDR1 DFQATT and CDR2 SNEGSKA (reference sequence). Trimming left V 0 bases short and J 4 bases short, with 12 bases between. The CDR3 spans 14 residues. The CDR3 coding sequence is TGCAGTGCTAGAGATGGTGCTAGCACAGAGACCCAGTACTTC. Its protein product is CSARDGASTETQYF.

The gene calls are TRBV2 and TRBJ2-5, with TRBD2 identical over 14 bases. Germline values: CDR1 SNHLY, CDR2 FYNNEI. J lost 0 bases, V lost 6 bases, and 12 bases had no gene match. There are 19 residues in the CDR3. This chain's CDR3 is CASRAIGTSGGQYQETQYF. The CDR3 DNA reads as TGTGCCAGCAGGGCGATAGGGACTAGCGGGGGTCAGTACCAAGAGACCCAGTACTTC.

This clonotype has just a few counts. This chain connects TRBV5-1 to TRBJ2-3, with TRBD2 matching 12 bases. The V gene end was trimmed by 4 bases and the J gene end by 4 bases; junction bases not matched to a gene: 13. The CDR3 covers 18 residues. The V gene's germline CDR1 is SGHRS and CDR2 YFSETQ. DNA of the CDR3: TGCGCCAGCAGCCCGGCTAGCGGGGGGGCCAGGAGGTCAGATACGCAGTATTTT. This encodes CASSPASGGARRSDTQYF.

On this clonotype itself: A much larger clonotype is one base distant, so this may be a read error. V is TRBV11-3 and J is TRBJ2-3; no clear D. Germline CDR1 and CDR2: SGHNT and YENEEA. V dropped 5 bases and J dropped 8 bases, with 14 bases sitting between them. This CDR3 spans 13 amino acids. The CDR3 DNA is TGTGCCAGCAGCCTTGTCCCTTCAGGTACGCAGTATTTT. Residues: CASSLVPSGTQYF.